This T cell receptor beta chain originates from a study of response to subunit inactivated influenza vaccine. General study results and limits: Authors suggested each seasonal influenza vaccination recruits few new T cells.

V was clipped by 0 bases and J by 9 bases, with 9 bases between them. This CDR3 contains 13 residues. Germline V gene sequence: CDR1 LNHNV, CDR2 YYDKDF (reference sequence). On this clonotype: Its antigen remains unknown.

TCRdb redid the calling of the RT-PCR reads with MiXCR, one entry per CDR3 protein. This table has around 520,000 distinct CDR3 sequences, over 9.5% appearing once. The input for sequencing was PBMCs from blood, taken on the day of vaccination. The chain employs TRBV15 and TRBJ2-1, with D unresolved. The sequence was obtained from a man between 45 and 60 years old who received an inactivated influenza vaccine. The CDR3 sequence: CATSRDRSGEQFF. DNA for the CDR3: TGTGCCACCAGCAGAGATAGGTCAGGTGAGCAGTTCTTC.